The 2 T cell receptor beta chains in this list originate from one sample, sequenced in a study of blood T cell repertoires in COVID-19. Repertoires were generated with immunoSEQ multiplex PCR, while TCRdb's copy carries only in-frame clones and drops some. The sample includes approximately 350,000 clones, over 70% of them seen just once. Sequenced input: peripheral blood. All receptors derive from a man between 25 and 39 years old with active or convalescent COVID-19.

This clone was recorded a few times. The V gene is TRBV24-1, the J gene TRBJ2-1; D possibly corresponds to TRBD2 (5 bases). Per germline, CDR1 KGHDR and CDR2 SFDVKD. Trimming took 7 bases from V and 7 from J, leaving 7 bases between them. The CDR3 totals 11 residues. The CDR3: CATSGVNEQFF. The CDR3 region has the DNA TGTGCCACCAGCGGGGTAAATGAGCAGTTCTTC.

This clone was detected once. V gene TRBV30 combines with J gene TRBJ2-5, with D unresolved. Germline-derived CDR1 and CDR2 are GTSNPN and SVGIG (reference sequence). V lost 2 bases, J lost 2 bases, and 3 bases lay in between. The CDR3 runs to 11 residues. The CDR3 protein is CAWSQQETQYF. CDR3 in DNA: TGTGCCTGGAGTCAGCAAGAGACCCAGTACTTC.